A single T cell receptor (beta chain) is shown here with its context. Its target is unknown. CDR1 and CDR2 (germline): SGHTA, FQGTGA. The V end was cut by 5 bases, the J end by 5 bases, with 22 bases between. The CDR3 is made up of 17 amino acids. Analysis merged second doses at about 4 or about 12 weeks. This entry comes from a study of T cell responses to AZD1222 COVID-19 vaccine. Findings and caveats of the study: Per reports, nearly half of all spike-specific TCRs target regions that are unmutated in variants. The donors showed a predominance of white British ancestry and of females, with possible underestimation of clonal diversity. At 160-218 and 743-854, vaccine-associated CD4 TCRs were dominant, and they spanned spike.

Produced via immunoSEQ multiplex PCR; TCRdb's table is partial and in-frame only. The sample consists of more than 150,000 clones, 94% of them appearing once. The specimen was peripheral blood, collected 28 days after the second AZD1222 dose. This rearrangement joins TRBV7-3 to TRBJ1-5; TRBD1 might be the D (5 bases). This sequence originates from an adult who received the AZD1222 COVID-19 vaccine. CDR3 bases: TGTGCCAGCAGCCCCCAGGGAGGGGTAGCTATAGATCAGCCCCAGCATTTT. Translation gives CASSPQGGVAIDQPQHF.